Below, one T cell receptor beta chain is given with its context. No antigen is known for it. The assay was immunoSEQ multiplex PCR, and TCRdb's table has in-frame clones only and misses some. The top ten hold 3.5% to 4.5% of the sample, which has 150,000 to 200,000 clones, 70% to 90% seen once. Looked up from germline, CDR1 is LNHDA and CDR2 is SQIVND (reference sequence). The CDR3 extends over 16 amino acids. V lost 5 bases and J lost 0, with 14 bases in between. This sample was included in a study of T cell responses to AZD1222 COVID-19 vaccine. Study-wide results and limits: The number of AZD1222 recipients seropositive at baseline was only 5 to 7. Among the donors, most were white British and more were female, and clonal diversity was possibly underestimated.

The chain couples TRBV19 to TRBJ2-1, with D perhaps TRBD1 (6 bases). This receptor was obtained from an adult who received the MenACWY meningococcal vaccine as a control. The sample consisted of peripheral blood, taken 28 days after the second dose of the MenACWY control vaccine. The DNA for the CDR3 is TGTGCCAGTAGTCAAATCCAGGGGTTCTCCTACAATGAGCAGTTCTTC. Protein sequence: CASSQIQGFSYNEQFF.